The 7 T cell receptor beta chains reported below all come from one sample, sequenced in a study of cytomegalovirus exposure and HLA in healthy donors. 13 Jbeta primers and 60 Vbeta primers were used for the PCR. The protocol was immunoSEQ multiplex PCR, while the TCRdb copy is restricted to in-frame clones and leaves out a portion. The repertoire holds more than 150,000 clones, with about 80% as singletons. Sequences were obtained from PBMCs. The receptors originated from a boy younger than 18 in good health and CMV-seronegative.

Here the CDR3 reads CASSPPSPNTGELFF. DNA of the CDR3: TGTGCCAGCTCACCACCTTCTCCGAACACCGGGGAGCTGTTTTTT. The genes are TRBV18 and TRBJ2-2, with D uncertain. The length of the CDR3 is 15 residues. Germline V gene data show CDR1 as KGHSH and CDR2 as LQKENI. The V end was cut by 0 bases, the J end by 0 bases, with 5 bases between.

The chain employs TRBV2 and TRBJ1-1; TRBD1 agrees at 10 bases. Germline V CDR1 and CDR2: SNHLY, FYNNEI. This CDR3 spans 15 amino acids. V shed 5 bases and J 4 bases; nucleotides not matched to a gene: 7. The CDR3 region has the DNA TGTGCCAGCAGTTTCGGGACAGGGGAGGTCACTGAAGCTTTCTTT. Its protein is CASSFGTGEVTEAFF.

This clone was detected only a few times. V gene TRBV7-2 combines with J gene TRBJ2-7, with 11 bases lining up with TRBD2. V lost 0 bases and J lost 6; bases outside the gene matches: 1. The CDR3 has 14 amino acids. Germline CDR1 is SGHTA and CDR2 is FQGNSA. The CDR3 DNA follows: TGTGCCAGCAGCTTAGCACTAGCGGGAGTCGAGCAGTACTTC. Translating it yields CASSLALAGVEQYF.

The J gene is TRBJ2-2, the V gene TRBV5-1, with 8 bases fitting TRBD2. This CDR3 contains 17 residues. After removal of 0 bases from V and 4 bases from J, the junction contained 8 bases not matched to a gene. Germline CDR1 SGHRS, CDR2 YFSETQ. The CDR3: CASSLGLAGFGTGELFF. CDR3 nucleotides: TGCGCCAGCAGCTTGGGATTAGCGGGGTTTGGCACCGGGGAGCTGTTTTTT.

The V and J genes are TRBV4-1 and TRBJ1-6; the match to TRBD1 covers 9 bases. The CDR3 loop spans 15 amino acids. The germline V gene has CDR1 MGHRA and CDR2 YSYEKL. Germline trimming cut 4 bases from V and 9 bases from J; bases unmatched to any gene: 7. CDR3 nucleotides: TGCGCCAGCAGCCTCGGACAGGGGATAAGTTCACCCCTCCACTTT. Translating gives CASSLGQGISSPLHF.

V and J are TRBV27 and TRBJ2-7, with a possible D match to TRBD1 (6 bases). Germline V CDR1 and CDR2: MNHEY, SMNVEV (reference sequence). V was cut by 0 bases and J by 4 bases, with 13 bases left in between. This CDR3 has 15 residues. The CDR3 DNA reads as TGTGCCAGCAGTTTATCTCCCAGGGGCCCTTACGAGCAGTACTTC. Its protein product is CASSLSPRGPYEQYF.

The count of this clone is one. This chain joins TRBV7-9 and TRBJ2-7; TRBD2 matches at 7 bases. Losses at the gene ends were 8 bases for V and 3 bases for J; bases not matched to a gene: 7. In germline, CDR1 is SEHNR, CDR2 FQNEAQ (reference sequence). This CDR3 spans 13 amino acids. CDR3 residues: CASEVAGFYEQYF. CDR3 bases: TGTGCCAGCGAGGTAGCGGGCTTCTACGAGCAGTACTTC.